The 25 T cell receptor beta chains below all came from one sample that was sequenced in a study of cytomegalovirus exposure and HLA in healthy donors. The PCR used 60 Vbeta and 13 Jbeta primers. Here immunoSEQ multiplex PCR was the method, and the copy in TCRdb shows in-frame clones only, minus some. The sample comprises 100,000 to 140,000 clones, around 76% of which are singletons, and 2% to 3% rests with the top ten. Source material: PBMCs. Receptors were obtained from a man aged 18 to 30 in good health and CMV-seronegative.

CDR3 in DNA: TGCGCCAGCAGTGAGTCCGGGACTAGGAGGGGCAATGAGCAGTTCTTC. This encodes CASSESGTRRGNEQFF. The rearrangement uses TRBV10-1 and TRBJ2-1, with 8 bases aligning to TRBD2. The germline CDR1 and CDR2 sequences are WNHNN and SYGVQD (reference sequence). CDR3 length: 16 amino acids. V trimming: 0 bases; J trimming: 6 bases; junction bases outside the gene matches: 7.

The rearrangement joins TRBV5-1 to TRBJ2-5, with 15 bases identical to TRBD2. The J call is doubtful: the DNA matches TRBJ2-7 better. There are 17 residues in the CDR3. Germline CDR1 SGHRS, CDR2 YFSETQ. The CDR3 DNA reads TGCGCCAGCAGCCGCCCCGGGACTAGCGGGGGGTCCTACGAGCAGTACTTC. It is translated as CASSRPGTSGGSYEQYF.

This chain uses TRBV6-1 with TRBJ1-2, with 8 bases matching TRBD1. The CDR3 is made up of 15 amino acids. J gave up 5 bases and V 7 bases, and 12 bases lay outside the gene matches. Germline lookup yields CDR1 MNHNS and CDR2 SASEGT. The CDR3 spells CASKLEDRAPYGYTF. CDR3 nucleotides: TGTGCCAGCAAATTAGAGGACAGGGCCCCTTATGGCTACACCTTC.

The chain couples TRBV5-5 to TRBJ1-6, with a weak D call TRBD1 (6 bases). This CDR3 region has 15 residues. Germline V gene lookup returns CDR1 SGHKS and CDR2 YYEKEE (reference sequence). With 2 bases removed from V and 8 bases from J, the gap between germline ends came to 14 bases. CDR3 DNA: TGTGCCAGCAGCTTCTCGTTCAGGGGCGATTCACCCCTCCACTTT. This gives the protein CASSFSFRGDSPLHF.

The gene calls are TRBV25-1 and TRBJ1-1; 8 bases are shared with TRBD1. Germline V gene lookup returns CDR1 MGHDK and CDR2 SYGVNS. Trimming removed 4 bases from V and 1 base from J; junction bases left unmatched: 5. CDR3 length: 15 amino acids. CDR3 in amino acids: CASSGDRGWNTEAFF. In DNA, the CDR3 is TGTGCCAGCAGTGGAGACAGGGGATGGAACACTGAAGCTTTCTTT. The full variable domain, rest sourced from reference TRBV25-1 and TRBJ1-1, is EADIYQTPRYLVIGTGKKITLECSQTMGHDKMYWYQQDPGMELHLIHYSYGVNSTEKGDLSSESTVSRIRTEHFPLTLESARPSHTSQYLCASSGDRGWNTEAFFGQGTRLTVV.

V usage is TRBV7-2 and J usage is TRBJ1-1; the D is unclear. The germline V and J ends were trimmed by 1 base and 7 bases, with 7 bases remaining between them. The CDR3 extends over 12 amino acids. Per the germline V gene, CDR1 is SGHTA and CDR2 is FQGNSA. The CDR3 bases are TGTGCCAGCAGCTTAGTGGGAGATGAAGCTTTCTTT. This encodes CASSLVGDEAFF.

V gene TRBV5-1 combines with J gene TRBJ1-5; no clear D gene. V gave up 0 bases and J gave up 2 bases, with 6 bases separating them. The germline CDR1 and CDR2 sequences are SGHRS and YFSETQ. The CDR3 sequence is 14 residues long. The CDR3 spells CASSLAGGNQPQHF. DNA for the CDR3: TGCGCCAGCAGCTTGGCCGGGGGCAATCAGCCCCAGCATTTT.

The table lists this clone with a few counts. The junction and the germline gene differ at one end; a read error may be behind it. V and J are TRBV28 and TRBJ1-2; TRBD1 matches 10 bases. Germline CDR1 is MDHEN and CDR2 is SYDVKM. The CDR3 covers 16 residues. CDR3 nucleotides: TGTGCCAGCAGTACCCCCCCGGGACAGGGGATCTATGGCTACCCCTTC. It translates to CASSTPPGQGIYGYPF.

V gene TRBV19 combines with J gene TRBJ2-3; 10 positions match TRBD2. CDR3 length: 19 amino acids. Germline V gene data show CDR1 as LNHDA and CDR2 as SQIVND (reference sequence). V was pared by 5 bases and J by 2 bases, with 16 bases of the junction left unmatched. The CDR3 loop reads CASSRQGDSGGQPTDTQYF. The CDR3 coding sequence is TGTGCCAGTAGTCGACAGGGTGATAGCGGGGGGCAACCCACAGATACGCAGTATTTT.

The J gene is TRBJ2-7, the V gene TRBV2; D may be TRBD2 (5 bases). The V end was cut by 5 bases, the J end by 7 bases, with 15 bases between. This CDR3 spans 13 amino acids. From germline, CDR1 is SNHLY and CDR2 FYNNEI. The CDR3 region is CASSIDGRGEQYF. DNA for the CDR3: TGTGCCAGCAGTATAGACGGTCGCGGGGAGCAGTACTTC.

The chain is built from TRBV28 and TRBJ2-5; 10 bases line up with TRBD2. Per the germline V gene, CDR1 is MDHEN and CDR2 is SYDVKM. This CDR3 comprises 17 residues. With 6 bases clipped from V and 5 bases from J, the junction kept 15 bases outside the gene matches. The CDR3 nucleotides are TGTGCCAGCAGCGAGGCGGGAGCGGGGGGGCCAGGGGAGACCCAGTACTTC. It is translated as CASSEAGAGGPGETQYF.

The chain links TRBV6-5 to TRBJ1-2; no reliable D call. This CDR3 region has 13 residues. The V gene's germline CDR1 is MNHEY and CDR2 SVGAGI. V lost 6 bases, J lost 8 bases, and 16 bases lay in between. This CDR3 is CASSSREVGGYTF. The DNA of the CDR3 is TGTGCCAGCAGCTCTCGGGAGGTAGGCGGCTACACCTTC.

The chain has TRBV7-3 and TRBJ1-2; 7 positions match TRBD1. Trimming at V came to 2 bases and at J to 6 bases, leaving 6 bases not matched to a gene. Germline lookup yields CDR1 SGHTA and CDR2 FQGTGA. The CDR3 consists of 14 residues. CDR3 residues: CASSLSKGGNGYTF. As DNA, the CDR3 is TGTGCCAGCAGCTTATCGAAAGGGGGCAATGGCTACACCTTC.

V gene TRBV6-4 combines with J gene TRBJ1-6; 12 bases match TRBD1. Per germline, CDR1 MRHNA and CDR2 SNTAGT. The J segment lost 10 bases and the V segment lost 2 bases, leaving 0 bases of the junction unmatched. CDR3 length: 14 residues. The CDR3 nucleotides are TGTGCCAGCAGTGACGGGACAGGGGGCTCACCCCTCCACTTT. As protein: CASSDGTGGSPLHF.

The V call is TRBV11-1, the J call TRBJ2-1; 11 bases line up with TRBD2. The CDR3 contains 18 residues. Germline V CDR1 and CDR2: SGHAT, FQDESV (reference sequence). After removal of 5 bases from V and 4 bases from J, the junction contained 13 bases not matched to a gene. The CDR3 coding sequence is TGTGCCAGCAGCCCTCGAGGGCTAGCGGGGGGTTCTTACAATGAGCAGTTCTTC. It translates to CASSPRGLAGGSYNEQFF.

The rearrangement joins TRBV27 to TRBJ1-1; D is undetermined. The CDR3 runs to 15 residues. CDR1 and CDR2 (germline): MNHEY, SMNVEV (reference sequence). Trimming took 3 bases from V and 0 from J, leaving 11 bases between them. CDR3 in amino acids: CASSFSEDLNTEAFF. As DNA, the CDR3 is TGTGCCAGCAGTTTTAGCGAAGACTTGAACACTGAAGCTTTCTTT.

The chain joins TRBV7-9 to TRBJ1-2; 9 bases align to TRBD1. The CDR3 loop spans 14 amino acids. Germline V gives CDR1 SEHNR, CDR2 FQNEAQ (reference sequence). Unmatched junction bases numbered 3, after V lost 5 bases and J lost 2 bases. CDR3 in amino acids: CASSRGQGNYGYTF. The DNA for the CDR3 is TGTGCCAGCAGCCGAGGACAGGGGAACTATGGCTACACCTTC.

Concerning this clone itself: Other nucleotide sequences from this sample produce the same CDR3. The rearrangement joins TRBV7-9 to TRBJ2-1; no firm D call. CDR1 is SEHNR, CDR2 FQNEAQ, per germline (reference sequence). The ends were cut back, 5 bases at V and 15 bases at J, with 17 bases in the middle. This CDR3 is built from 12 residues. The CDR3 DNA follows: TGTGCCAGCAGCCTGTACCCCCCCCCGCGGTTCTTC. It translates to CASSLYPPPRFF.

V usage is TRBV6-6 and J usage is TRBJ2-7; D unclear. Trimming took 5 bases from V and 4 from J, leaving 9 bases between them. CDR3 length: 12 amino acids. In germline, CDR1 is MNHNY, CDR2 SVGAGI (reference sequence). The CDR3 DNA follows: TGTGCCAGCAGTCCGGGTAGATACGAGCAGTACTTC. This codes for CASSPGRYEQYF.

V is TRBV4-2 and J is TRBJ1-4, with D unresolved. The germline V gene encodes CDR1 LGHNA and CDR2 YNFKEQ. Trimming removed 4 bases at V and 0 bases at J, with 9 bases between. The CDR3 spans 15 residues. The CDR3 is CASSLTVATNEKLFF. The CDR3 nucleotides are TGTGCCAGCAGCCTAACAGTCGCAACTAATGAAAAACTGTTTTTT.

The J gene is TRBJ2-2, the V gene TRBV15, with TRBD1 matching over 7 bases. The V gene's germline CDR1 is LNHNV and CDR2 YYDKDF (reference sequence). V dropped 6 bases and J dropped 4; count of bases not matched to a gene: 8. There are 15 residues in the CDR3. This CDR3 is CATSSWDRFTGELFF. CDR3 bases: TGTGCCACCAGTAGCTGGGACAGATTCACCGGGGAGCTGTTTTTT.

In this sample, this clone turned up a few times. The chain joins TRBV21-1 to TRBJ1-4; the table's D call TRBD1 went unverified against the DNA. TRBV21-1 is listed as a pseudogene. The CDR3 extends over 15 amino acids. CDR3 DNA: TGTGCCAGCAGCAAAGACAGGGGGCAAAGAGAAAAACTGTTTTTT. It specifies CASSKDRGQREKLFF.

This clone was found a few times. The chain uses TRBV19 and TRBJ1-1; possible D gene TRBD1, 5 bases. Germline CDR1 LNHDA, CDR2 SQIVND (reference sequence). The CDR3 contains 15 residues. Trimming stripped 5 bases from V and 1 base from J, with 14 bases between. CDR3 amino acids: CASSVQGWGNTEAFF. CDR3 bases: TGTGCCAGTAGTGTGCAGGGTTGGGGGAACACTGAAGCTTTCTTT.

The sample holds one count of this clone. The chain links TRBV4-3 to TRBJ2-7; TRBD1 matches 9 bases. Germline CDR1 reads LGHNA; CDR2 reads YSLEER. Trimming removed 1 base from V and 3 bases from J; junction bases left unmatched: 7. The CDR3 runs 16 residues. This chain's CDR3 is CASSQADRGALYEQYF. CDR3 nucleotides: TGCGCCAGCAGCCAAGCTGACAGGGGGGCCCTCTACGAGCAGTACTTC.

This chain joins TRBV15 and TRBJ2-7; 7 bases fit TRBD2. The V and J ends lost 2 bases and 7 bases, in that order; junction bases with no gene match: 2. The CDR3 totals 12 residues. The V gene's germline CDR1 is LNHNV and CDR2 YYDKDF (reference sequence). In DNA, the CDR3 is TGTGCCACCAGCAGATCGGGGGGTGAGCAGTACTTC. This gives the protein CATSRSGGEQYF.